The source of this T cell receptor (beta chain) is a study of T cell responses to AZD1222 COVID-19 vaccine. Turning to the study itself: Pooling was applied to second doses at about 4 or about 12 weeks. General observations from the study: Following two doses of AZD1222, Spike-specific TCR breadth and depth rose. White British ancestry dominated among donors, who included more females, and clonal diversity was possibly underestimated.

The germline V gene has CDR1 SGHAT and CDR2 FQNNGV. This CDR3 is 11 amino acids long. Trimming stripped 5 bases from V and 3 bases from J, with 4 bases between. The table came from immunoSEQ multiplex PCR; TCRdb's copy has only in-frame clones and leaves some out. The sample has about 100,000 clones, around 90% seen once. Of note for this clone: Its matching antigen is unknown.

This TCR came from an adult in good health. The sequencing here drew on peripheral blood, taken on day 0 of AZD1222 vaccination. This chain uses TRBV11-2 with TRBJ1-1; no reliable D call. The CDR3 is CASSPYTEAFF. CDR3 bases: TGTGCCAGCAGCCCCTACACTGAAGCTTTCTTT.